The 16 T cell receptor beta chains given below trace back to one sample, sequenced in a study of glioma-infiltrating T cells after dendritic cell vaccination (dated by TCRdb to 2016 to 2017). The time point label for this specimen denotes: after dendritic cell vaccination, including at tumor progression/relapse. Library preparation used the immunoSEQ multiplex PCR assay. TCRdb obtained this table from immuneACCESS and retained in-frame rearrangements with V and J assigned. These tables miss some clones; where compared with another copy, unresolved V genes account for less than half of the shortfall, and the remainder is unexplained. Here the sample has some 60,000 clones; just under 85% occur a single time. The ten largest clonotypes hold around 16% of the sample. The sample in question was blood, obtained after dendritic cell vaccination. These receptors were taken from a human donor with glioblastoma.

V and J are TRBV2 and TRBJ2-1; the D gene is possibly TRBD1 (6 bases). The CDR3 has 16 amino acids. Germline loops: CDR1 SNHLY, CDR2 FYNNEI. The V end lost 6 bases, the J end lost 4 bases, and 19 bases lay between the germline ends. The DNA of the CDR3 is TGTGCCAGCAGGGAAATGACAGGTCCGTCATACAATGAGCAGTTCTTC. Its translation: CASREMTGPSYNEQFF. The variable domain in full, completed from reference TRBV2 and TRBJ2-1, reads EPEVTQTPSHQVTQMGQEVILRCVPISNHLYFYWYRQILGQKVEFLVSFYNNEISEKSEIFDDQFSVERPDGSNFTLKIRSTKLEDSAMYFCASREMTGPSYNEQFFGPGTRLTVL.

The rearrangement joins TRBV4-1 to TRBJ1-2; tentatively, D is TRBD1 (5 bases). The germline V and J ends were trimmed by 0 bases and 8 bases, with 16 bases remaining between them. CDR3 length: 15 residues. Germline V gene sequence: CDR1 MGHRA, CDR2 YSYEKL. CDR3: CASSQDVPGILGYTF. CDR3 sequence (DNA): TGCGCCAGCAGCCAAGATGTACCAGGGATTCTGGGCTACACCTTC.

The chain uses TRBV6-4 and TRBJ2-3; D is possibly TRBD2 (6 bases). V was pared by 6 bases and J by 1 base, with 17 bases between. CDR3 length: 16 residues. Germline V gives CDR1 MRHNA, CDR2 SNTAGT. This CDR3 reads CASSPRVGEGTDTQYF. DNA for the CDR3: TGTGCCAGCAGCCCCAGGGTCGGGGAGGGCACAGATACGCAGTATTTT.

The chain uses TRBV30 and TRBJ1-1; 9 bases map to TRBD1. J lost 10 bases, V lost 0 bases, and 12 bases had no gene match. The CDR3 has 15 amino acids. Germline CDR1 is GTSNPN and CDR2 is SVGIG (reference sequence). The CDR3 here is CAWSVGTGRRVGAFF. As DNA, the CDR3 is TGTGCCTGGAGTGTGGGGACAGGGAGGAGAGTCGGAGCTTTCTTT.

The chain recombines TRBV28 with TRBJ1-2; 10 positions agree with TRBD1. The V gene end was trimmed by 5 bases and the J gene end by 2 bases; junction bases not matched to a gene: 2. Germline CDR1 and CDR2: MDHEN and SYDVKM. The CDR3 covers 14 residues. Here the CDR3 DNA reads TGTGCCAGCAGTCCGGGACAGGGGAACTATGGCTACACCTTC. Its protein is CASSPGQGNYGYTF.

This clone was counted once. V is TRBV7-2 and J is TRBJ1-5; unclear D gene. The CDR3 sequence is 15 residues long. Germline V gene sequence: CDR1 SGHTA, CDR2 FQGNSA. Trimming removed 2 bases at V and 1 base at J, with 9 bases between. The CDR3 reads CASSLSRVSNQPQHF. The CDR3 bases are TGTGCCAGCAGCTTATCTAGAGTGAGCAATCAGCCCCAGCATTTT. The variable domain in full, completed from reference TRBV7-2 and TRBJ1-5, reads GAGVSQSPSNKVTEKGKDVELRCDPISGHTALYWYRQSLGQGLEFLIYFQGNSAPDKSGLPSDRFSAERTGGSVSTLTIQRTQQEDSAVYLCASSLSRVSNQPQHFGDGTRLSIL.

The chain carries TRBV6-4 and TRBJ2-3; unclear D gene. Trimming took 10 bases from V and 2 from J, leaving 4 bases between them. Germline values: CDR1 MRHNA, CDR2 SNTAGT. CDR3 length: 10 residues. As DNA, the CDR3 is TGTGCCATCTTCACAGATACGCAGTATTTT. Amino acid sequence: CAIFTDTQYF.

This clone was detected only once. The chain combines TRBV30 with TRBJ1-4; D might be TRBD1 (6 bases). V lost 0 bases, J lost 14 bases, and 13 bases lay in between. Looked up from germline, CDR1 is GTSNPN and CDR2 is SVGIG (reference sequence). The CDR3 length is 12 residues. The CDR3 DNA reads TGTGCCTGGAGTGTACAGGGTCCGATTCTGTTTTTT. Encoded protein: CAWSVQGPILFF.

The chain is built from TRBV29-1 and TRBJ1-1; D call uncertain. This CDR3 comprises 12 residues. Germline V gives CDR1 SQVTM, CDR2 ANQGSEA. Trimming removed 0 bases at V and 3 bases at J, with 5 bases between. The CDR3 protein is CSVEDRDTEAFF. In nucleotides, the CDR3 is TGCAGCGTTGAAGATCGGGACACTGAAGCTTTCTTT.

The chain links TRBV5-1 to TRBJ2-1, with TRBD2 matching 10 bases. The trim removed 1 base at V and 0 bases at J, leaving 10 bases unmatched. Germline lookup yields CDR1 SGHRS and CDR2 YFSETQ. The length of the CDR3 is 19 residues. CDR3 protein: CASSLYLAGARSSYNEQFF. CDR3 in DNA: TGCGCCAGCAGCTTGTATCTAGCGGGGGCCCGGAGCTCCTACAATGAGCAGTTCTTC.

V and J are TRBV30 and TRBJ1-5, with unresolved D. This CDR3 is 13 amino acids long. Trimming stripped 0 bases from V and 4 bases from J, with 7 bases between. The germline gives CDR1 GTSNPN, CDR2 SVGIG (reference sequence). As DNA, the CDR3 is TGTGCCTGGAGTGTACTCCCGAATCAGCCCCAGCATTTT. This translates into CAWSVLPNQPQHF. Filled out from reference TRBV30 and TRBJ1-5, the complete variable domain reads SQTIHQWPATLVQPVGSPLSLECTVEGTSNPNLYWYRQAAGRGLQLLFYSVGIGQISSEVPQNLSASRPQDRQFILSSKKLLLSDSGFYLCAWSVLPNQPQHFGDGTRLSIL.

This clone was detected only a few times. This CDR3 reads CATEQGWNEKLFF. The CDR3 DNA sequence: TGTGCCACCGAACAGGGGTGGAATGAAAAACTGTTTTTT. This sequence joins TRBV2 and TRBJ1-4; 7 bases map to TRBD1. Per germline, CDR1 SNHLY and CDR2 FYNNEI. The CDR3 runs to 13 residues. Trimming took 10 bases from V and 5 from J; bases not matched to a gene: 7.

This CDR3 reads CASSQTGVEDTQYF. CDR3 nucleotides: TGCGCCAGCAGCCAAACGGGGGTCGAGGATACGCAGTATTTT. The chain carries TRBV4-3 and TRBJ2-3; D possibly corresponds to TRBD2 (6 bases). V was clipped by 2 bases and J by 6 bases, with 12 bases between them. CDR3 length equals 14 residues. Germline V lookup: CDR1 LGHNA, CDR2 YSLEER.

The rearrangement joins TRBV29-1 to TRBJ2-2, with TRBD2 matching over 8 bases. With V trimmed by 3 bases and J by 5 bases, 8 bases remained unmatched. This CDR3 is built from 15 residues. Germline V gene data show CDR1 as SQVTM and CDR2 as ANQGSEA. The CDR3 reads CSVDGGGGETGELFF. The CDR3 DNA reads TGCAGCGTTGACGGGGGGGGCGGAGAGACCGGGGAGCTGTTTTTT.

The chain recombines TRBV19 with TRBJ2-5, with D possibly being TRBD1 (6 bases). Germline CDR1 is LNHDA and CDR2 is SQIVND (reference sequence). Trimming left V 0 bases short and J 5 bases short, with 13 bases between. This CDR3 has 15 amino acids. CDR3 coding DNA: TGTGCCAGTAGTATAGAAGACAGGTTGGGGGAGACCCAGTACTTC. Protein product: CASSIEDRLGETQYF.

To note about this clone: This sample also contains other DNA sequences that code for the same CDR3. V is TRBV27 and J is TRBJ1-5; unclear D gene. Germline V gene sequence: CDR1 MNHEY, CDR2 SMNVEV (reference sequence). The CDR3 totals 14 residues. The ends were cut back, 2 bases at V and 2 bases at J, with 7 bases in the middle. CDR3 DNA sequence: TGTGCCAGCAGTTTAAGGCAGGGCAATCAGCCCCAGCATTTT. Its protein is CASSLRQGNQPQHF.